One sample yielded the 23 T cell receptor beta chains listed below, sequenced in a study of blood T cell repertoires in COVID-19. The protocol was immunoSEQ multiplex PCR, while the TCRdb copy is restricted to in-frame clones and leaves out a portion. This table has under 500,000 clones, around nine tenths appearing once. The source material was peripheral blood. These receptors were taken from a woman aged 25-40 years with acute or convalescent COVID-19.

Points on this clone: Other DNA variants within this sample encode the same CDR3. The V and J genes are TRBV30 and TRBJ1-1; D is unclear. V lost 0 bases and J lost 2, with 7 bases in between. The CDR3 runs 13 residues. Germline V gives CDR1 GTSNPN, CDR2 SVGIG (reference sequence). The CDR3 sequence: CAWSVSRNTEAFF. CDR3 DNA sequence: TGTGCCTGGAGTGTGTCGCGTAACACTGAAGCTTTCTTT.

The chain is built from TRBV5-1 and TRBJ1-1; possibly TRBD1 for D (6 bases). CDR1 and CDR2 from the germline V gene are SGHRS and YFSETQ. V lost 1 base and J 0 bases, leaving 10 bases between the germline ends. There are 15 residues in the CDR3. CDR3 sequence reads: CASSLTGFMNTEAFF. CDR3 in DNA: TGCGCCAGCAGCTTGACAGGGTTCATGAACACTGAAGCTTTCTTT.

This rearrangement joins TRBV19 to TRBJ2-4; 8 nucleotides match TRBD1. The CDR3 spans 14 residues. In germline, CDR1 is LNHDA, CDR2 SQIVND (reference sequence). The ends lost 5 bases at V and 6 bases at J; junction bases unmatched: 6. In DNA, the CDR3 is TGTGCCAGTAGTCCCCAGGGGGCTAGAAACATTCAGTACTTC. Translating gives CASSPQGARNIQYF.

The rearrangement joins TRBV15 to TRBJ2-7; the match to TRBD1 covers 7 bases. With V trimmed by 3 bases and J by 4 bases, 6 bases remained unmatched. The CDR3 length is 14 residues. The germline CDR1 and CDR2 sequences are LNHNV and YYDKDF (reference sequence). Here the CDR3 DNA reads TGTGCCACCAGCAGGGGACAGCCGCCATACGAGCAGTACTTC. Its protein product is CATSRGQPPYEQYF.

The V call is TRBV10-2, the J call TRBJ2-7, with D possibly matching TRBD1 (5 bases). CDR1 WSHSY and CDR2 SAAADI come from the germline V gene. V lost 6 bases and J lost 5, with 8 bases in between. CDR3 length: 11 residues. Here the CDR3 reads CASRTEDEQYF. The CDR3 DNA reads TGCGCCAGCAGGACAGAGGACGAGCAGTACTTC.

V is TRBV28 and J is TRBJ1-2; 9 nucleotides align to TRBD1. Germline CDR1 MDHEN, CDR2 SYDVKM. The CDR3 has 15 amino acids. V was clipped by 8 bases and J by 5 bases; unmatched bases: 12. In DNA, the CDR3 is TGTGCCAGCCTGGGCGGGACAGGGTTTAGGTATGGCTACACCTTC. Its protein product is CASLGGTGFRYGYTF.

The chain employs TRBV4-1 and TRBJ2-1; D is possibly TRBD1 (6 bases). CDR3 size: 15 residues. Germline values: CDR1 MGHRA, CDR2 YSYEKL. The ends were cut back, 5 bases at V and 10 bases at J, with 21 bases in the middle. In nucleotides, the CDR3 is TGCGCCAGCAGCAATTCTAGGGGGTTTCCCGGGGAGCAGTTCTTC. Translated, it gives CASSNSRGFPGEQFF.

The J gene is TRBJ2-7, the V gene TRBV7-9; tentative D call: TRBD1 (6 bases). The germline V gene has CDR1 SEHNR and CDR2 FQNEAQ (reference sequence). Trimming removed 5 bases at V and 2 bases at J, with 13 bases between. This CDR3 comprises 14 residues. This chain's CDR3 is CASSPRDKTYEQYF. The DNA of the CDR3 is TGTGCCAGCAGCCCTCGGGACAAAACCTACGAGCAGTACTTC.

This clone was detected once. The V call is TRBV4-1, the J call TRBJ2-1; tentative D call: TRBD2 (5 bases). The CDR3 totals 13 residues. Germline loops: CDR1 MGHRA, CDR2 YSYEKL. Trimming pared 3 bases from V and 3 bases from J, leaving 6 bases between. CDR3 bases: TGCGCCAGCAGCCATGGAGGCTACAATGAGCAGTTCTTC. It translates to CASSHGGYNEQFF.

This chain joins TRBV7-9 and TRBJ1-2; TRBD1 might be the D (5 bases). With 2 bases removed from V and 6 bases from J, the gap between germline ends came to 13 bases. The V gene's germline CDR1 is SEHNR and CDR2 FQNEAQ (reference sequence). This CDR3 has 14 amino acids. This CDR3 is CASSLLPQGHGYTF. In DNA, the CDR3 is TGTGCCAGCAGCTTACTCCCCCAGGGTCATGGCTACACCTTC.

The chain has TRBV3-1 (or the pseudogene TRBV3-2) and TRBJ1-1; no clear D gene. This CDR3 contains 13 residues. V was clipped by 0 bases and J by 7 bases, with 9 bases between them. Looked up from germline, CDR1 is LGHDT and CDR2 is YNNKEL (reference sequence). The DNA for the CDR3 is TGTGCCAGCAGCCAAGAGCCCGATAGTGAAGCTTTCTTT. Its protein product is CASSQEPDSEAFF.

The chain links TRBV9 to TRBJ2-1; maybe TRBD2 (6 bases). V was clipped by 4 bases and J by 7 bases, with 15 bases between them. The CDR3 loop spans 14 amino acids. CDR1 is SGDLS and CDR2 is YYNGEE in the germline V gene. CDR3 sequence: CASSPGGSWNEQFF. Here the CDR3 DNA reads TGTGCCAGCAGCCCCGGGGGTAGTTGGAATGAGCAGTTCTTC. Full variable domain (remainder filled in from reference TRBV9 and TRBJ2-1): DSGVTQTPKHLITATGQRVTLRCSPRSGDLSVYWYQQSLDQGLQFLIQYYNGEERAKGNILERFSAQQFPDLHSELNLSSLELGDSALYFCASSPGGSWNEQFFGPGTRLTVL.

This chain uses TRBV6-5 with TRBJ2-3; a possible D gene is TRBD2 (5 bases). Per the germline V gene, CDR1 is MNHEY and CDR2 is SVGAGI. Trimming removed 0 bases from V and 4 bases from J, with 11 bases in between. This CDR3 has 15 residues. In DNA, the CDR3 is TGTGCCAGCAGTTACTCTTCCGCGGGCCCAGATACGCAGTATTTT. Its protein is CASSYSSAGPDTQYF.

The chain couples TRBV5-1 to TRBJ2-3; 7 nucleotides align to TRBD1. Germline CDR1 reads SGHRS; CDR2 reads YFSETQ. V was pared by 2 bases and J by 0 bases, with 3 bases of the junction left unmatched. This CDR3 is built from 15 residues. Here the CDR3 reads CASSLRGLSTDTQYF. CDR3 sequence (DNA): TGCGCCAGCAGCTTAAGGGGGCTTAGCACAGATACGCAGTATTTT.

This clone was seen a single time. J is TRBJ1-1 and V is TRBV12-3 or TRBV12-4; a weak D match, TRBD1 (5 bases). Trimming cost V 3 bases and J 8 bases, with 13 bases left between them. The CDR3 consists of 13 residues. CDR3: CASSFKRAGEAFF. The CDR3 DNA sequence: TGTGCCAGCAGTTTTAAAAGGGCAGGGGAAGCTTTCTTT.

The CDR3 region is CASSLGTGRNEQFF. In DNA form, the CDR3 reads TGTGCCAGCAGCTTGGGGACAGGACGTAATGAGCAGTTCTTC. V and J are TRBV5-6 and TRBJ2-1, with 7 bases matching TRBD1. With V trimmed by 0 bases and J by 7 bases, 4 bases remained unmatched. CDR1 SGHDT and CDR2 YYEEEE come from the germline V gene. There are 14 residues in the CDR3.

Of note for this clone: Other DNA sequences in the same sample also yield this CDR3. The gene calls are TRBV9 and TRBJ2-3; a possible D gene is TRBD2 (5 bases). V lost 0 bases to trimming and J lost 3 bases, with 8 bases between them. The CDR3 is 14 amino acids. Germline-derived CDR1 and CDR2 are SGDLS and YYNGEE. The CDR3 DNA reads TGTGCCAGCAGCGTAGGCGGGCCGACAGATACGCAGTATTTT. Translated: CASSVGGPTDTQYF. Together with reference TRBV9 and TRBJ2-3, the CDR3 gives the full variable domain: DSGVTQTPKHLITATGQRVTLRCSPRSGDLSVYWYQQSLDQGLQFLIQYYNGEERAKGNILERFSAQQFPDLHSELNLSSLELGDSALYFCASSVGGPTDTQYFGPGTRLTVL.

J is TRBJ2-3 and V is TRBV7-2, with D possibly TRBD1 on 6 matching bases. This CDR3 has 13 amino acids. The germline gives CDR1 SGHTA, CDR2 FQGNSA. V was cut by 6 bases and J by 5 bases, with 12 bases left in between. The CDR3 DNA reads TGTGCCAGCAGTTCGTTCAGGGGAGATACGCAGTATTTT. It specifies CASSSFRGDTQYF.

This chain connects TRBV3-1 (or the pseudogene TRBV3-2) to TRBJ2-7; D remains unclear. V was trimmed by 0 bases and J by 2 bases, leaving 8 bases between them. Per the germline V gene, CDR1 is LGHDT and CDR2 is YNNKEL (reference sequence). The CDR3 is 14 amino acids. In DNA form, the CDR3 reads TGTGCCAGCAGCCAAGATTGGTCAGCCTACGAGCAGTACTTC. It encodes CASSQDWSAYEQYF.

This clone showed up just once. DNA of the CDR3: TGTGCCAGCACCCAGGACAGAAGCTACGAGCAGTACTTC. Its translation: CASTQDRSYEQYF. The chain combines TRBV7-9 with TRBJ2-7; D is possibly TRBD1 (6 bases). Between the trimmed V and J ends, which lost 7 bases and 3 bases, there was a span of 13 bases. Per germline, CDR1 SEHNR and CDR2 FQNEAQ (reference sequence). The CDR3 runs to 13 residues.

This sequence joins TRBV6-4 and TRBJ1-5, with 9 bases fitting TRBD1. Germline CDR1 and CDR2: MRHNA and SNTAGT. This CDR3 spans 18 amino acids. Trimming at V came to 2 bases and at J to 3 bases, leaving 11 bases not matched to a gene. The CDR3 sequence: CASSDLDRGVPHNQPQHF. As DNA, the CDR3 is TGTGCCAGCAGTGACCTGGACAGGGGAGTACCCCACAATCAGCCCCAGCATTTT.

In its sample, this clone was seen once. V gene TRBV30 combines with J gene TRBJ1-1; 9 nucleotides line up with TRBD1. The CDR3 consists of 12 residues. CDR1 GTSNPN and CDR2 SVGIG come from the germline V gene (reference sequence). Trimming cost V 1 base and J 11 bases; bases outside gene matches: 5. Here the CDR3 DNA reads TGTGCCTGGAGTGGGGACAGGGCAGAGGCTTTCTTT. Protein: CAWSGDRAEAFF.

The chain links TRBV2 to TRBJ2-7, with TRBD2 as a possible D gene (6 bases). CDR1 is SNHLY, CDR2 FYNNEI, per germline. V shed 8 bases and J shed 4 bases, with 12 bases lying between them. The CDR3 spans 12 residues. The CDR3 sequence is CASGPRGYEQYF. The CDR3 DNA reads as TGTGCCAGCGGACCCCGGGGGTACGAGCAGTACTTC.